This T cell receptor (beta chain) is drawn from a study of beta chain features in type 1 diabetes. Overall study results and limits: In type 1 diabetes patients, VDJ junctions had fewer insertions; deletions at these junctions were more frequent. Moderate yet significant TCRB CDR3 shortening was seen in Type 1 diabetes patients in all four CD4+ subsets.

The trim removed 0 bases at V and 3 bases at J, leaving 4 bases unmatched. The germline gives CDR1 SGHVS, CDR2 FQNEAQ. This CDR3 is 16 amino acids long. This clone was detected only a few times. The target antigen is unknown. All of the isolated RNA was reverse transcribed, so expressed TCRB transcripts were sequenced. Profiled with immunoSEQ multiplex PCR; TCRdb holds only in-frame clones, not every one. The top ten hold about 0.64% of the sample, which has about 390,000 clones, 9.6% seen once. By way of CD45RO/CCR7/CD25/CD127/CD95/CD27, the CD4+ regulatory, stem cell-like memory, central memory and naive cells were sorted.

The material sequenced was central memory CD4+ T cells from blood. This clonotype was sampled from a man aged 25-45 years with type 1 diabetes. The V call is TRBV7-8, the J call TRBJ2-2; 7 bases line up with TRBD2. The CDR3 reads CASSLAPSGYTGELFF. As DNA, the CDR3 is TGTGCCAGCAGCTTAGCCCCTAGCGGTTACACCGGGGAGCTGTTTTTT.